In this sample, the clone carrying this T cell receptor (beta chain) turned up once. Germline trimming cut 7 bases from V and 0 bases from J; bases unmatched to any gene: 4. The V gene's germline CDR1 is MNHEY and CDR2 SVGEGT. This CDR3 is 14 amino acids long. Seattle's cohort entered during active infection and was followed longitudinally. This sample is drawn from a study of blood T cell repertoires in COVID-19. Whole-study context: Samples representing acute and convalescent COVID-19 were sourced from the United States, Italy and Spain. Nucleic acid was either cDNA or gDNA, and it came from T cells, B-cell-depleted T cells, or PBMCs.

How the authors handled the data: Reference gene primer amplification yielded estimated nucleated cell counts. Sequencing used immunoSEQ multiplex PCR; TCRdb keeps in-frame clones, though not all of them. V and J calls and clone size are copied from that table; D and trimming were computed from the DNA. This sample has 200,000 to 300,000 clones, with roughly four fifths found just once. The TCR was taken from a woman at least 80 years old with COVID-19, enrolled during active disease. The rearrangement uses TRBV6-2 or TRBV6-3 and TRBJ2-3; 7 bases agree with TRBD2. Sequenced input: peripheral blood. The CDR3 DNA sequence: TGTGCCAGCACCCCGGGGGGTAGCACAGATACGCAGTATTTT. Translating it yields CASTPGGSTDTQYF.